This T cell receptor beta chain was sequenced in a study of T cells in localized non-small cell lung cancer. Study results and limitations: Tumor trailed uninvolved adjacent lung in T cell clonality, which peaked there. Owing to sequencing of a solitary tumor region, heterogeneity cannot be discounted. Among the top 100 tumor clones, a median about 60 appeared in adjacent lung. Prolonged overall survival went with higher T cell density in the blood.

Of note for this clone: Its antigen is undetermined.

CDR3 length: 15 amino acids. Germline CDR1 and CDR2: SGHDT and YYEEEE. V was shortened by 5 bases and J by 10 bases, with 19 bases between the two germline ends. Generated by immunoSEQ multiplex PCR, the TCRdb table keeps only in-frame clones and is missing some. The profile shows fewer than 90,000 clones, about 78% of them singletons. The V gene is TRBV5-6, the J gene TRBJ1-6, with D maybe TRBD1 (6 bases). The clonotype originates from a man between 40 and 70 years old with stage II squamous cell lung carcinoma. This sample comprised PBMCs, obtained before any cancer treatment. CDR3 region: CASSPILGGSSPLHF. The CDR3 DNA reads TGTGCCAGCAGTCCTATCCTCGGGGGCAGCTCACCCCTCCACTTT.